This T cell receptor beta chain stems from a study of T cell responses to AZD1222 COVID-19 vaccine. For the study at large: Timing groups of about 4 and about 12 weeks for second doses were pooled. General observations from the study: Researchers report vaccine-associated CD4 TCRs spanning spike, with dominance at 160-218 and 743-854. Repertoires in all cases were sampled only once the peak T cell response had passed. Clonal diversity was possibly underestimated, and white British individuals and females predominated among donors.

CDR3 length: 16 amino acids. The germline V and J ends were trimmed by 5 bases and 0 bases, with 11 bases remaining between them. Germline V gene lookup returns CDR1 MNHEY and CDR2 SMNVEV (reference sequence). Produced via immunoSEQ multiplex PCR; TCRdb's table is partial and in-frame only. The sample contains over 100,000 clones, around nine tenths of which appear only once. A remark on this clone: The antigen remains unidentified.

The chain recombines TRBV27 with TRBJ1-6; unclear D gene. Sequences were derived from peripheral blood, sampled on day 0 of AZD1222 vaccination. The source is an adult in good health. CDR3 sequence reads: CASSPRFSSYNSPLHF. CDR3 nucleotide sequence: TGTGCCAGCAGTCCCCGCTTCAGCTCCTATAATTCACCCCTCCACTTT.